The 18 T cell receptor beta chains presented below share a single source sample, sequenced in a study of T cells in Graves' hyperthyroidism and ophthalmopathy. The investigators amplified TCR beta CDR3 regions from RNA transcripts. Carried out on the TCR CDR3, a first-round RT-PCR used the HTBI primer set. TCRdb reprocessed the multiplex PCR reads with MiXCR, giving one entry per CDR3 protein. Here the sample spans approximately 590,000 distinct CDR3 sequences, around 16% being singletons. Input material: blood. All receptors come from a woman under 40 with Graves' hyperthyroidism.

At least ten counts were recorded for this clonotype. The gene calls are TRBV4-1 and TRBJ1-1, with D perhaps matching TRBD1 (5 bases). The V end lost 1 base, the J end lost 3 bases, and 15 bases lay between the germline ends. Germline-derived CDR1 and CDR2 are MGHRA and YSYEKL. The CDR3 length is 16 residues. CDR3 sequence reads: CASSQVLGHLDTEAFF. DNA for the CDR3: TGCGCCAGCAGCCAAGTCCTCGGACATCTCGACACTGAAGCTTTCTTT.

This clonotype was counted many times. This chain's CDR3 is CASRKNGLVSNQPQHF. For the CDR3, the DNA is TGTGCCAGCAGAAAGAACGGGCTCGTGAGCAATCAGCCCCAGCATTTT. The gene calls are TRBV6-1 and TRBJ1-5; D not certain. Germline-derived CDR1 and CDR2 are MNHNS and SASEGT. V was pared by 6 bases and J by 1 base, with 16 bases between. There are 16 residues in the CDR3.

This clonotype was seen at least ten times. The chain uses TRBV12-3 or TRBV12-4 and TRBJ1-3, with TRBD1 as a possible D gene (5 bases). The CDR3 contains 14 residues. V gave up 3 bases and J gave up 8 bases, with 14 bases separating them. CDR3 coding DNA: TGTGCCAGCAGTTTCGGACACTACTCCGACACCATATATTTT. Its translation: CASSFGHYSDTIYF.

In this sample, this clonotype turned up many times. The CDR3 protein is CASSHRDRGTQTQYF. The CDR3 DNA reads TGCGCCAGCAGCCACCGGGACAGGGGCACACAGACCCAGTACTTC. V gene TRBV4-1 combines with J gene TRBJ2-5; TRBD1 matches 10 bases. With V trimmed by 3 bases and J by 6 bases, 7 bases remained unmatched. This CDR3 has 15 residues. CDR1 is MGHRA, CDR2 YSYEKL, per germline.

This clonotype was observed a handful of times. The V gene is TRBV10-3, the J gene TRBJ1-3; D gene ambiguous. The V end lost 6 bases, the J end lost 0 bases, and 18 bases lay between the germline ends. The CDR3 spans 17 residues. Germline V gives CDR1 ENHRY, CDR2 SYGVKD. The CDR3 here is CAIRTSIRAISGNTIYF. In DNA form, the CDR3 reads TGTGCCATCAGAACGTCGATACGGGCTATCTCTGGAAACACCATATATTTT.

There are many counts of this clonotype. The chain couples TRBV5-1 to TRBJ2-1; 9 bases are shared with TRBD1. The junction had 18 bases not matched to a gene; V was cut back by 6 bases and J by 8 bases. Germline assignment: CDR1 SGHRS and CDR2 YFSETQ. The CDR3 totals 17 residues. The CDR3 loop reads CASTQYPTGGAWDEQFF. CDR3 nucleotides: TGCGCCAGCACCCAATACCCCACAGGGGGCGCGTGGGATGAGCAGTTCTTC.

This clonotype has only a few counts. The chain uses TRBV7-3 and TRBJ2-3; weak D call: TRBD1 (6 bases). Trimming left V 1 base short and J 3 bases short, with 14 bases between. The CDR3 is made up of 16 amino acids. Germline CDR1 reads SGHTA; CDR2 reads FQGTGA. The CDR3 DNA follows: TGTGCCAGCAGCTTAAATACAGGGCAAGGGACAGATACGCAGTATTTT. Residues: CASSLNTGQGTDTQYF.

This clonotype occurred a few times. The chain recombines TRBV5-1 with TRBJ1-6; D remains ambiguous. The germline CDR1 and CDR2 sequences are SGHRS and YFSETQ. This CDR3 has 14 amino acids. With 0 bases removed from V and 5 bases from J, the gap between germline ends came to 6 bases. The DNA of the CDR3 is TGCGCCAGCAGCTTGGCGGGGAATAATTCACCCCTCCACTTT. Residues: CASSLAGNNSPLHF. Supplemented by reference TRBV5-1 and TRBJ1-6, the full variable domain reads KAGVTQTPRYLIKTRGQQVTLSCSPISGHRSVSWYQQTPGQGLQFLFEYFSETQRNKGNFPGRFSGRQFSNSRSEMNVSTLELGDSALYLCASSLAGNNSPLHFGNGTRLTVT.

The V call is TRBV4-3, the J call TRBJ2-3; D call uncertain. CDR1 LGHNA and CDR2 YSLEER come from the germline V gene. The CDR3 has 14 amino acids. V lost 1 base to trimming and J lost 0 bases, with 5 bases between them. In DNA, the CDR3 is TGCGCCAGCAGCCAAGCTTGGAGCACAGATACGCAGTATTTT. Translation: CASSQAWSTDTQYF.

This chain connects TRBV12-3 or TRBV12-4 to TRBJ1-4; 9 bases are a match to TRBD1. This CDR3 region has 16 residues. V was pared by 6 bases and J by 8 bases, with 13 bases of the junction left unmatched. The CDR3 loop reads CASRHGTGLTEEKLFF. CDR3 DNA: TGTGCCAGCAGACACGGGACAGGGTTAACGGAAGAAAAACTGTTTTTT.

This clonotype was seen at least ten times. CDR3 in amino acids: CASSQDGTLVYTF. Here the CDR3 DNA reads TGTGCCAGCAGCCAAGATGGGACTCTGGTCTACACCTTC. The chain recombines TRBV3-1 with TRBJ1-2; a possible D gene is TRBD1 (5 bases). The CDR3 covers 13 residues. Germline CDR1 and CDR2: LGHDT and YNNKEL (reference sequence). V was clipped by 0 bases and J by 10 bases, with 12 bases between them.

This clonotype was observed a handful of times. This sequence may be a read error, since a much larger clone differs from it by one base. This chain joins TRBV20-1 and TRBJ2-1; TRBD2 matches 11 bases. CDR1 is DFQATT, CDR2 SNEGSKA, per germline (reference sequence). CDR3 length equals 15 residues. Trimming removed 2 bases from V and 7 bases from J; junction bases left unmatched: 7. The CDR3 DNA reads TGCAGTGCTAGAACACCGGGACTAGCGGAAAATGAGCAGTTCTTC. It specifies CSARTPGLAENEQFF.

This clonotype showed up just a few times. The CDR3 is CAVSPSSGANTGELFF. The DNA for the CDR3 is TGTGCCGTAAGTCCCTCTAGCGGGGCGAACACCGGGGAGCTGTTTTTT. The chain couples TRBV10-3 to TRBJ2-2; the match to TRBD2 covers 9 bases. The CDR3 extends over 16 amino acids. The junction had 10 bases not matched to a gene; V was cut back by 11 bases and J by 0 bases. The germline V gene encodes CDR1 ENHRY and CDR2 SYGVKD.

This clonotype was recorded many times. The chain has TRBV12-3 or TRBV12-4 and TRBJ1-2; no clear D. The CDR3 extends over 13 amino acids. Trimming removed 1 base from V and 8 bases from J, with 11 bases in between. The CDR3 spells CASSLVIGQGYTF. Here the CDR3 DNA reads TGTGCCAGCAGTTTAGTTATTGGGCAAGGCTACACCTTC.

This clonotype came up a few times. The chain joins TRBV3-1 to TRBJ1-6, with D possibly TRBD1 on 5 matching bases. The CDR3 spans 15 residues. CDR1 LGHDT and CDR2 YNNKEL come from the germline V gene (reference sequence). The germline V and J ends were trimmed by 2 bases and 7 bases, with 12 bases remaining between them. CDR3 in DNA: TGTGCCAGCAGCCAACTCAGGCGGGGGAATTCACCCCTCCACTTT. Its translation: CASSQLRRGNSPLHF.

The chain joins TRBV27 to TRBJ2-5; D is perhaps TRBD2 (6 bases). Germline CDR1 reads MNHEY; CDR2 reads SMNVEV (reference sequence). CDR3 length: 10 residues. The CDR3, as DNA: TGTGCGACGGGGAGGGAGACCCAGTACTTC. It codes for CATGRETQYF.

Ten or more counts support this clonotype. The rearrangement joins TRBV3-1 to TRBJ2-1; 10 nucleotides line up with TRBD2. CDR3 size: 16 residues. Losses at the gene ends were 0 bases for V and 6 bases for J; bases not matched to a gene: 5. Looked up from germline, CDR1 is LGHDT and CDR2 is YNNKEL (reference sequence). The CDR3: CASSQELLAGINEQFF. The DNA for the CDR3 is TGTGCCAGCAGCCAAGAATTACTAGCGGGAATCAATGAGCAGTTCTTC.

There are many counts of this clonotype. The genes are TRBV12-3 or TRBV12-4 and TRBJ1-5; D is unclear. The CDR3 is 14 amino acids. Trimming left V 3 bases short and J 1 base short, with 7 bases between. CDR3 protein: CASSFQESNQPQHF. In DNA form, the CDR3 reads TGTGCCAGCAGTTTCCAGGAAAGCAATCAGCCCCAGCATTTT.